These 3 T cell receptor beta chains came from one sample sequenced in a study of T cells in Graves' hyperthyroidism and ophthalmopathy. RNA transcripts served as the template for amplifying TCR beta CDR3 regions. A first-round RT-PCR of the TCR CDR3 used the HTBI primer set. Via MiXCR, TCRdb re-called the multiplex PCR reads, giving one row per CDR3 protein. This repertoire shows approximately 710,000 distinct CDR3 sequences, 15% to 20% found once; its top ten account for around 15%. Sequenced input: blood. The receptors originated from a man aged 50 to 60 with Graves' hyperthyroidism.

This clonotype was counted at least ten times. J is TRBJ2-5 and V is TRBV5-1; D not certain. Germline CDR1 and CDR2: SGHRS and YFSETQ. Trimming shortened V by 5 bases and J by 2 bases, and 10 bases separated the two germline ends. The CDR3 contains 13 residues. CDR3 sequence reads: CASSDLTQETQYF. The CDR3, as DNA: TGCGCCAGCAGTGATTTGACTCAAGAGACCCAGTACTTC. The full variable domain, rest sourced from reference TRBV5-1 and TRBJ2-5, is KAGVTQTPRYLIKTRGQQVTLSCSPISGHRSVSWYQQTPGQGLQFLFEYFSETQRNKGNFPGRFSGRQFSNSRSEMNVSTLELGDSALYLCASSDLTQETQYFGPGTRLLVL.

This clonotype was seen at least ten times. The chain employs TRBV3-1 and TRBJ1-1; 7 bases fit TRBD1. V shed 4 bases and J 5 bases; nucleotides not matched to a gene: 10. This CDR3 is built from 15 residues. CDR1 and CDR2 (germline): LGHDT, YNNKEL (reference sequence). CDR3 coding DNA: TGTGCCAGCAGCCCGACACGACAGGGAGGAACTGAAGCTTTCTTT. Protein sequence: CASSPTRQGGTEAFF.

This clonotype was seen only a few times. V is TRBV19 and J is TRBJ1-5; D gene unclear. Per the germline V gene, CDR1 is LNHDA and CDR2 is SQIVND (reference sequence). The length of the CDR3 is 16 residues. Trimming removed 6 bases at V and 0 bases at J, with 15 bases between. For the CDR3, the DNA is TGTGCCAGTAGCACTGACGGACGGGGTAGCAATCAGCCCCAGCATTTT. It specifies CASSTDGRGSNQPQHF.